These 19 T cell receptor beta chains were sequenced from one sample in a study of T cells in women clearing cervical HPV infection. The repertoire was sequenced with immunoSEQ multiplex PCR; TCRdb's copy has only in-frame clones and lacks some. This sample's table has around 35,000 clones. The sample was blood buffy coat. The source of these receptors is a woman aged 18-70 years with a cervical HPV16 infection that either progressed to CIN3+ or cleared (not recorded which).

On this clone: The read halts 3 residues ahead of the CDR3 end, with the missing end drawn from the germline J gene. This chain connects TRBV19 to TRBJ1-1, with D maybe TRBD1 (6 bases). CDR3 length: 16 amino acids. Germline CDR1 LNHDA, CDR2 SQIVND (reference sequence). V lost 7 bases to trimming and J lost 0 bases, with 18 bases between them. This chain's CDR3 is CASIFEQGNLNTEAFF. CDR3 DNA (partial): TGTGCCAGTATCTTCGAACAGGGAAATTTGAACACTGAA. The full variable domain, rest sourced from reference TRBV19 and TRBJ1-1, is DGGITQSPKYLFRKEGQNVTLSCEQNLNHDAMYWYRQDPGQGLRLIYYSQIVNDFQKGDIAEGYSVSREKKESFPLTVTSAQKNPTAFYLCASIFEQGNLNTEAFFGQGTRLTVV.

Points on this clone: Read sequence stops 3 residues before the CDR3 end, and the germline J gene provides the missing end. The V gene is TRBV11-2, the J gene TRBJ1-1; TRBD1 might be the D (5 bases). The CDR3 spans 13 residues. Germline CDR1 reads SGHAT; CDR2 reads FQNNGV. Trimming took 4 bases from V and 5 from J, leaving 11 bases between them. CDR3: CASSWAQGTEAFF. The sequenced part of the CDR3 DNA is TGTGCCAGCAGCTGGGCCCAGGGAACTGAA.

A note on this clone: The read comes to an end 3 residues before the CDR3 does, leaving the germline J gene to fill in the end. The chain links TRBV11-2 to TRBJ2-5; possible D gene TRBD2, 6 bases. The CDR3 covers 14 residues. The V end was cut by 0 bases, the J end by 3 bases, with 8 bases between. CDR1 and CDR2 from the germline V gene are SGHAT and FQNNGV. This CDR3 reads CASSLEGGKETQYF. The DNA read from the CDR3 is TGTGCCAGCAGCTTAGAGGGGGGTAAAGAGACC. The variable domain in full, completed from reference TRBV11-2 and TRBJ2-5, reads EAGVAQSPRYKIIEKRQSVAFWCNPISGHATLYWYQQILGQGPKLLIQFQNNGVVDDSQLPKDRFSAERLKGVDSTLKIQPAKLEDSAVYLCASSLEGGKETQYFGPGTRLLVL.

Comments on this clone: The sequence runs out 3 residues before the end of the CDR3; the remainder is reconstructed from the germline J gene. J is TRBJ1-6 and V is TRBV5-1, with TRBD1 identical over 9 bases. CDR3 length equals 14 residues. Germline CDR1 is SGHRS and CDR2 is YFSETQ. The V gene end was trimmed by 4 bases and the J gene end by 7 bases; junction bases not matched to a gene: 3. CDR3 bases read: TGCGCCAGCAGCGAGACAGGGGGGAATTCACCC. Protein: CASSETGGNSP. The CDR3 reads in full as CASSETGGNSPLHF.

Comment on this clone: The CDR3 is cut off 3 residues early in the read; its end comes from the germline J gene. The genes are TRBV10-3 and TRBJ2-1; maybe TRBD1 (6 bases). The CDR3 is 13 amino acids. The germline V and J ends were trimmed by 4 bases and 8 bases, with 12 bases remaining between them. Germline lookup yields CDR1 ENHRY and CDR2 SYGVKD. CDR3 residues: CAISGGQTDEQFF. Incomplete CDR3 DNA: TGTGCCATCAGTGGGGGGCAGACCGATGAG.

A word on this clone: From the germline J gene comes the end of the CDR3, since the read stops 3 residues before it. The chain couples TRBV5-1 to TRBJ2-3; 10 positions agree with TRBD2. The CDR3 covers 18 residues. Germline loops: CDR1 SGHRS, CDR2 YFSETQ. V trimming: 1 base; J trimming: 0 bases; junction bases outside the gene matches: 8. CDR3 in amino acids: CASSLTPWTSGSTDTQYF. Incomplete CDR3 DNA: TGCGCCAGCAGCTTGACCCCATGGACTAGCGGCAGCACAGATACG.

Notes on this clone: The DNA ends 3 residues before the CDR3 does, and the rest of the CDR3 is filled in from the germline J gene. V usage is TRBV10-2 and J usage is TRBJ2-3; 8 nucleotides agree with TRBD1. CDR1 is WSHSY, CDR2 SAAADI, per germline. Trimming removed 4 bases from V and 0 bases from J; junction bases left unmatched: 6. There are 16 residues in the CDR3. CDR3 loop: CASSVPDRGSTDTQYF. The CDR3 bases that were read are TGCGCCAGCAGTGTTCCCGACAGGGGTAGCACAGATACG.

To note about this clone: With the read ending 3 residues before the CDR3 end, the germline J gene is used to fill in that end. This chain uses TRBV5-1 with TRBJ2-5; D remains ambiguous. This CDR3 contains 13 residues. Trimming left V 4 bases short and J 2 bases short, with 9 bases between. From germline, CDR1 is SGHRS and CDR2 YFSETQ. The part of the CDR3 DNA that was read is TGCGCCAGCAGCCAACCAGGACAAGAGACC. Residues: CASSQPGQET. The full CDR3 sequence reads CASSQPGQETQYF.

Remarks on this clone: The read halts 3 residues ahead of the CDR3 end, with the missing end drawn from the germline J gene. The chain is built from TRBV7-9 and TRBJ2-3, with D unresolved. The germline gives CDR1 SEHNR, CDR2 FQNEAQ (reference sequence). CDR3 length equals 13 residues. The sequenced part of the CDR3 DNA is TGTGCCAGCAGCCTCGAGTCCCGGTTCCCG. It specifies CASSLESRFP. The entire CDR3 sequence reads CASSLESRFPQYF.

Concerning this clone itself: The read falls 3 residues short of the CDR3 end, and the missing part is taken from the germline J gene. The chain has TRBV7-8 and TRBJ2-2; the D gene is possibly TRBD1 (5 bases). The germline CDR1 and CDR2 sequences are SGHVS and FQNEAQ. The CDR3 spans 16 residues. The CDR3 loop reads CASSHSRTSGANVLFF. The part of the CDR3 DNA that was read is TGTGCCAGCAGCCATTCACGGACCTCTGGGGCCAACGTG.

Concerning this clone itself: The CDR3 goes on 3 residues after the read ends, and that part is filled in from the germline J gene. In the same sample, other DNA sequences code for this CDR3. V is TRBV7-9 and J is TRBJ1-2; 9 bases are shared with TRBD1. The germline gives CDR1 SEHNR, CDR2 FQNEAQ (reference sequence). With 5 bases clipped from V and 6 bases from J, the junction kept 10 bases outside the gene matches. The length of the CDR3 is 15 residues. Partial CDR3 DNA: TGTGCCAGCAGCCCGCGACAGGGGGTATATGATGGC. It yields the protein CASSPRQGVYDG. The full CDR3 sequence reads CASSPRQGVYDGYTF.

In regard to this clone: The CDR3 extends 3 residues past the end of the read, so its final part is completed from the germline J gene. The chain joins TRBV6-2 or TRBV6-3 to TRBJ2-7, with D unresolved. Between the trimmed V and J ends, which lost 3 bases and 6 bases, there was a span of 15 bases. This CDR3 comprises 14 residues. Germline loops: CDR1 MNHEY, CDR2 SVGEGT. The covered CDR3 bases are TGTGCCAGCAGTTATGGTGAGCTCTTGAGCGAG. Residues: CASSYGELLSE. The entire CDR3 protein is CASSYGELLSEQYF.

On this clone itself: The sequenced fragment ends 3 residues before the CDR3 boundary, so the rest is inferred from the germline J gene. V gene TRBV5-1 combines with J gene TRBJ2-1, with TRBD2 matching over 14 bases. Looked up from germline, CDR1 is SGHRS and CDR2 is YFSETQ. The CDR3 runs to 20 residues. J was trimmed by 1 base and V by 3 bases; bases with no gene match: 12. The CDR3 here is CASSSPGTSGSYRSYNEQFF. Partial CDR3 DNA: TGCGCCAGCAGCTCCCCCGGGACTAGCGGGAGCTACAGGTCCTACAATGAG. The variable domain in full, completed from reference TRBV5-1 and TRBJ2-1, reads KAGVTQTPRYLIKTRGQQVTLSCSPISGHRSVSWYQQTPGQGLQFLFEYFSETQRNKGNFPGRFSGRQFSNSRSEMNVSTLELGDSALYLCASSSPGTSGSYRSYNEQFFGPGTRLTVL.

About this clone itself: The read ends 3 residues before the CDR3 terminus; that terminus is restored from the germline J gene. The chain recombines TRBV2 with TRBJ2-7; perhaps TRBD1 as D (5 bases). Germline lookup yields CDR1 SNHLY and CDR2 FYNNEI. The CDR3 is made up of 15 amino acids. Trimming left V 6 bases short and J 3 bases short, with 18 bases between. CDR3 DNA (partial): TGTGCCAGCAGCCCCCTACAGGTGTTGGGCTACGAG. Its translation: CASSPLQVLGYE. The entire CDR3 sequence reads CASSPLQVLGYEQYF.

Remarks on this clone: Sequencing ends 3 residues short of the CDR3 end; the germline J gene provides the rest. This sequence joins TRBV2 and TRBJ2-5; no firm D call. V was cut by 4 bases and J by 2 bases, with 8 bases left in between. The length of the CDR3 is 13 residues. Germline CDR1 and CDR2: SNHLY and FYNNEI. Here the CDR3 reads CASSVLLQETQYF. CDR3 DNA (partial): TGTGCCAGCAGTGTATTACTGCAAGAGACC. Full variable domain (remainder filled in from reference TRBV2 and TRBJ2-5): EPEVTQTPSHQVTQMGQEVILRCVPISNHLYFYWYRQILGQKVEFLVSFYNNEISEKSEIFDDQFSVERPDGSNFTLKIRSTKLEDSAMYFCASSVLLQETQYFGPGTRLLVL.

The CDR3 is CASSLQRVSYEQYF. The covered CDR3 bases are TGTGCCAGCAGCTTACAAAGGGTCTCCTACGAG. V usage is TRBV7-9 and J usage is TRBJ2-7; D call uncertain. The sequenced fragment ends 3 residues before the CDR3 boundary, so the rest is inferred from the germline J gene. Trimming took off 2 bases at V and 0 bases at J, with 8 bases between the two ends. CDR3 length: 14 residues. The germline V gene has CDR1 SEHNR and CDR2 FQNEAQ (reference sequence).

In the case of this clone: Read coverage stops 3 residues before the CDR3 terminus; the germline J gene supplies the remainder. V is TRBV7-2 and J is TRBJ1-2; D not resolved. V lost 4 bases, J lost 4 bases, and 10 bases lay in between. Germline CDR1 is SGHTA and CDR2 is FQGNSA. The CDR3 length is 13 residues. CDR3 bases read: TGTGCCAGCAGCTCGCCGGTGAGCTATGGC. Its protein product is CASSSPVSYG. In full, the CDR3 reads CASSSPVSYGYTF.

Notes on this clone: The read finishes 3 residues shy of the CDR3 end, and the germline J gene is used to complete it. The V gene is TRBV29-1, the J gene TRBJ2-7; D call uncertain. Germline lookup yields CDR1 SQVTM and CDR2 ANQGSEA. Trimming took 4 bases from V and 6 from J, leaving 16 bases between them. CDR3 length: 13 residues. The covered CDR3 bases are TGCAGCGTTGTAGGCAGGTCCGCATCCGAG. Encoded protein: CSVVGRSASE. The whole CDR3 is CSVVGRSASEQYF.

On this clone itself: The read finishes 3 residues shy of the CDR3 end, and the germline J gene is used to complete it. The rearrangement uses TRBV19 and TRBJ1-2; no definite D call. CDR1 is LNHDA and CDR2 is SQIVND in the germline V gene (reference sequence). This CDR3 is built from 15 residues. The CDR3 bases that were read are TGTGCCAGTACCCCCGTAGCGGGGAGTTACAATGAC. Encoded protein: CASTPVAGSYND. The entire CDR3 sequence reads CASTPVAGSYNDYTF.